Below, 8 T cell receptor beta chains from the same sample are listed, as sequenced in a study of tumor-infiltrating lymphocytes in primary liver carcinoma. cDNA specific to TCR beta was made from approximately 0.55 ug of total RNA, with a constant-region primer employed for priming. Investigators got TCR beta libraries out of three nested multiplex PCR rounds, done with slightly modified ARM-PCR. Amplification in the first two PCR rounds was performed using TRBV1-TRBV30 forward primers and a C-beta reverse primer for roughly 9 cycles each. TCRdb analysed the multiplex PCR reads with MiXCR anew, one entry per CDR3 protein. The table shows 85,000 to 100,000 distinct CDR3 sequences, with 55% to 75% occurring only once. The tissue used was unsorted bulk material of 20-30 mg. RNA and DNA were co-extracted from it with the AllPrep DNA/RNA mini kit. Sequenced: tumor-adjacent normal liver tissue. These receptors were obtained from a man aged 40-49 years with primary liver carcinoma and hepatitis B virus infection.

The gene calls are TRBV29-1 and TRBJ2-3; D uncertain. The end of the DNA fits TRBJ1-5 better, so the J call may be wrong. Germline CDR1 SQVTM, CDR2 ANQGSEA. The CDR3 contains 14 residues. Here the CDR3 DNA reads TGCAGCGTAAGGAGAAGCGGGCACACAGATACGCAGCATTTT. Amino acids: CSVRRSGHTDTQHF.

The V and J genes are TRBV5-1 and TRBJ2-1; D is unresolved. Germline V lookup: CDR1 SGHRS, CDR2 YFSETQ. V dropped 1 base and J dropped 4 bases, with 6 bases sitting between them. CDR3 length: 13 amino acids. The CDR3 loop reads CASSLCAYNEQFF. CDR3 in DNA: TGCGCCAGCAGCTTGTGCGCTTACAATGAGCAGTTCTTC.

Comment on this clonotype: One junction end does not reproduce the germline sequence, and a read error may be involved. This chain links TRBV29-1 with TRBJ1-2; the D is unclear. The CDR3 covers 13 residues. Germline V lookup: CDR1 SQVTM, CDR2 ANQGSEA. CDR3 protein: CNVVASTNYGYIF. The CDR3 coding sequence is TGCAACGTTGTTGCCAGTACTAACTATGGCTACATCTTC.

This clonotype was recorded many times. V gene TRBV5-4 combines with J gene TRBJ2-1; possible D gene TRBD1, 6 bases. V lost 6 bases and J lost 8, with 27 bases in between. The CDR3 length is 17 residues. Germline V CDR1 and CDR2: SGHNT, YYREEE (reference sequence). The CDR3 here is CASTRGGTGRAADEQFF. In nucleotides, the CDR3 is TGTGCCAGCACCCGTGGGGGCACCGGCCGCGCAGCCGATGAGCAGTTCTTC.

Turning to this clonotype: An end of the junction differs from the germline gene, which may be a read error. The genes are TRBV11-2 and TRBJ2-1, with a possible D match to TRBD1 (6 bases). CDR3 length: 16 residues. The V gene's germline CDR1 is SGHAT and CDR2 FQNNGV. The CDR3 loop is CASSDPTGPRGDERFF. The CDR3 DNA reads as TGTGCCAGCAGCGACCCAACAGGGCCCAGGGGCGATGAGCGGTTCTTC.

This clonotype showed up just once. This sequence joins TRBV7-8 and TRBJ2-1, with 9 positions matching TRBD1. Germline lookup yields CDR1 SGHVS and CDR2 FQNEAQ. The CDR3 has 19 amino acids. Trimming at V came to 10 bases and at J to 0 bases, leaving 19 bases not matched to a gene. DNA for the CDR3: TGTGCCACATCTGGTTCGACAGGGGGTCGTTATACCTCCTACAATGAGCAGTTCTTC. This gives the protein CATSGSTGGRYTSYNEQFF.

On this clonotype itself: This CDR3 is missing its conserved last phenylalanine or tryptophan, likely due to a read error. The chain has TRBV29-1 and TRBJ2-3; D may correspond to TRBD1 or TRBD2 (5 bases each). Germline values: CDR1 SQVTM, CDR2 ANQGSEA. The CDR3 sequence is 16 residues long. The V and J ends lost 4 bases and 2 bases respectively, with 19 bases between them. The DNA for the CDR3 is TGCAGCGTTGGACTTCACGGGACCCAAAACACAGATACGCAGTATTTA. Translating it yields CSVGLHGTQNTDTQYL.

As concerns this clonotype: A junction end diverges from the germline sequence, so it may reflect a read error. The chain joins TRBV12-3 or TRBV12-4 to TRBJ1-5, with no clear D. This CDR3 comprises 20 residues. The CDR3 loop is CASSLGADYKTTGSNQSQHF. The DNA of the CDR3 is TGTGCCAGCAGTTTAGGAGCAGACTACAAAACAACGGGGAGCAATCAGTCCCAGCATTTT.